This entry describes one T cell receptor (beta chain). The antigen this receptor binds is unknown. No per-base quality is available; no much larger clone lies one base away. TCRbeta CDR3 regions were amplified from genomic DNA using the immunoSEQ Assay, a bias-controlled multiplex PCR. As for the original processing: Within the assay, amplification of reference gene primers was used to estimate how many nucleated cells each sample contained. To quantify the absolute abundance of each unique TCRbeta CDR3 rearrangement, sequence reads were collapsed and filtered. For each sample, productive Simpson clonality was calculated as the square root of Simpson's diversity index over productive rearrangements. In its TCRdb copy, this immuneACCESS table keeps in-frame sequences only and misses some clones. Where compared with another copy, unresolved V genes explain less than half of these, and the others have no known cause. For V, J and clone size, that table is used; D and trimming come from the DNA. Across this sample there are over 350,000 clones, with approximately 88% seen only once. Approximately 1% of the sample goes to the ten largest clones.

The data originate from a study of blood T cell repertoires in COVID-19 (dated by TCRdb to 2019 to 2021). Notes on the research overall: The collaborator samples originated in the United States, Italy and Spain and spanned the acute and convalescent phases of COVID-19. Where available, HLA class I and class II types were obtained from metadata supplied by the sample provider rather than from assay-based typing. The dataset comprised deeply sampled blood TCRbeta repertoires from subjects exposed to, actively infected with, or recovered from COVID-19. The samples were drawn from two sources: the first 160 participants of the ongoing ImmuneRACE study, and over 1,000 subjects contributed by 6 global collaborators. The material from the prospective study consisted of cDNA or gDNA derived from T cells, B-cell-depleted T cells, or PBMCs. A freely available public database, intended as a resource for researchers studying the immune response to SARS-CoV-2, is where the repertoires were released. Nearly every sample came with metadata listing a de-identified subject ID, COVID-19 status, age in years and sex.

Participants in the prospective study were aged roughly 18 to 89 years, lived in about two dozen United States geographic areas, and enrolled through a virtual design. Cohort assignment in the prospective study relied on participant-reported clinical history from a screening survey and a study questionnaire. Each participant in the prospective study had whole blood, serum and a nasopharyngeal or oropharyngeal swab collected by mobile phlebotomists. Prospective study participants could optionally give additional blood draws and questionnaires over an approximately two-month period. Before DNA extraction, blood samples from the prospective study were shipped at room temperature or frozen. Summary of the overall study and its limitations: The amount of clinical and demographic metadata varied by source and participant and was provided uncurated.

The V end loses 4 bases and the J end loses 2 bases, and a stretch of 17 bases separates them. From the cysteine up to the phenylalanine, the CDR3 has a length of 17 residues. Left in the record is the CDR3 DNA by itself, 51 bases read in frame from the first base. The germline V gene (reference sequence) sets CDR1 to LGHDT and CDR2 to YNNKEL. This clonotype originated in a woman aged 25 to 39 with acute COVID-19. Sample: PBMCs or T cells enriched from blood (not recorded which). This sequence uses TRBV3-1 (or the pseudogene TRBV3-2) and TRBJ1-4; no D gene call is confident. The nucleotides are TGTGCCAGCAGCCCTTCCCCCTATTTTACCACTAATGAAAAACTGTTTTTT. Protein translation: CASSPSPYFTTNEKLFF.